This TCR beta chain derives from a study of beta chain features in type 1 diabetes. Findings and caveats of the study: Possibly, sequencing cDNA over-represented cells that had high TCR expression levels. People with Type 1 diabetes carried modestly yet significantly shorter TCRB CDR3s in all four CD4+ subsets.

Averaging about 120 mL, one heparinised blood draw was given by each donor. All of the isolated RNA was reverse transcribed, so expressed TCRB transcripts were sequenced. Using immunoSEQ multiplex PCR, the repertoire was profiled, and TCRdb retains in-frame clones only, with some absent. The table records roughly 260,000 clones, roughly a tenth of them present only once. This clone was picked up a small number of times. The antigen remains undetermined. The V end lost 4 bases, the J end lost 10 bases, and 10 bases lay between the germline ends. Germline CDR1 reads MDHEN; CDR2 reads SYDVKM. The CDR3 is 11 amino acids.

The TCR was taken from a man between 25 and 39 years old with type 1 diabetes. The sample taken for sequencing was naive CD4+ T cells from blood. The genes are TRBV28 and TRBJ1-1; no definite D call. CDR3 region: CASSYAGSAFF. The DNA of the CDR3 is TGTGCCAGCAGTTACGCGGGTTCAGCTTTCTTT.